The clone carrying this T cell receptor beta chain has only one observation. Antigen: not known. This entry belongs to a study of blood T cells in healthy people across ages. Whole-study results and caveats: Naive and antigen-experienced cells were not separated, limiting conclusive comparison. The study found more naive CD4+ cells and higher diversity in long-lived than aged donors.

Using a J-beta primer mix together with a sample-barcoded 5' primer, a second PCR was run for roughly 7 to 12 cycles. Each cDNA molecule was tagged by a template-switch adaptor with 12 random nucleotides. TCRdb analysed the 5' RACE reads with MiXCR anew, one entry per CDR3 protein. The top ten clones hold 6.5% to 8.5% of a sample with about 1.4 million distinct CDR3 sequences, around 59% of them seen once. Total RNA extraction produced at least 6 micrograms (per sample) for the study. V was pared by 5 bases and J by 9 bases, with 18 bases between. Germline V gene lookup returns CDR1 SEHNR and CDR2 FQNEAQ (reference sequence). The CDR3 extends over 14 amino acids.

The TCR was taken from a man aged 18 to 30 in good health. Sample: blood. This chain links TRBV7-9 with TRBJ2-3; D is perhaps TRBD1 (5 bases). CDR3 region: CASSRDSKLETQYF. CDR3 sequence (DNA): TGTGCCAGCAGCCGAGACAGTAAGTTGGAGACGCAGTATTTT.